Shown below are 21 T cell receptor beta chains from a single sample sequenced in a study of T cell responses to AZD1222 COVID-19 vaccine. Profiled with immunoSEQ multiplex PCR; TCRdb holds only in-frame clones, not every one. The table shows about 82,000 clones, with 83% occurring only once. The specimen comprised peripheral blood, sampled 28 days after the second AZD1222 dose. These receptor sequences come from an adult who received the AZD1222 COVID-19 vaccine.

The J gene is TRBJ1-1, the V gene TRBV28; D is ambiguous. The germline V and J ends were trimmed by 5 bases and 5 bases, with 6 bases remaining between them. Germline V CDR1 and CDR2: MDHEN, SYDVKM. The CDR3 has 11 residues. The CDR3 DNA reads as TGTGCCAGCAGTCAAGGGACTGAAGCTTTCTTT. Its protein product is CASSQGTEAFF.

V gene TRBV18 combines with J gene TRBJ1-5; D gene uncertain. This CDR3 region has 15 residues. The germline V and J ends were trimmed by 4 bases and 0 bases, with 10 bases remaining between them. Looked up from germline, CDR1 is KGHSH and CDR2 is LQKENI. CDR3 amino acids: CASSLDSSSNQPQHF. The CDR3, as DNA: TGTGCCAGCTCACTGGATTCGTCTAGCAATCAGCCCCAGCATTTT.

This sequence joins TRBV4-1 and TRBJ2-3; 8 positions agree with TRBD1. V gave up 1 base and J gave up 2 bases; unmatched junction bases: 17. The CDR3 covers 20 residues. Germline V lookup: CDR1 MGHRA, CDR2 YSYEKL. The DNA for the CDR3 is TGCGCCAGCAGCCAAGGGATCTACAGGGGGTTGAGGCGCGACACAGATACGCAGTATTTT. It codes for CASSQGIYRGLRRDTDTQYF.

This clone was picked up one time. The genes are TRBV3-1 (or the pseudogene TRBV3-2) and TRBJ1-5; the D gene is possibly TRBD1 (5 bases). Germline CDR1 LGHDT, CDR2 YNNKEL (reference sequence). Trimming pared 5 bases from V and 2 bases from J, leaving 10 bases between. CDR3 size: 14 residues. CDR3 sequence reads: CASSGGHGNQPQHF. In DNA form, the CDR3 reads TGTGCCAGCAGCGGCGGACACGGCAATCAGCCCCAGCATTTT.

This clone came up once. The chain links TRBV28 to TRBJ2-7; D tentatively reads TRBD1 or TRBD2 (5 bases each). Germline V gives CDR1 MDHEN, CDR2 SYDVKM. The CDR3 has 16 amino acids. Trimming pared 1 base from V and 0 bases from J, leaving 13 bases between. DNA of the CDR3: TGTGCCAGCAGTTTATCCCCAGGGACGAGCTCCTACGAGCAGTACTTC. It is translated as CASSLSPGTSSYEQYF.

The rearrangement joins TRBV28 to TRBJ1-4; TRBD1 aligns across 7 bases. Germline lookup yields CDR1 MDHEN and CDR2 SYDVKM. The CDR3 loop spans 14 amino acids. The J segment lost 6 bases and the V segment lost 3 bases, leaving 4 bases of the junction unmatched. The CDR3 loop is CASSFGGTDEKLFF. The CDR3 DNA follows: TGTGCCAGCAGTTTTGGGGGGACAGATGAAAAACTGTTTTTT.

The sample holds one count of this clone. The gene calls are TRBV3-1 (or the pseudogene TRBV3-2) and TRBJ2-1; possible D gene TRBD1, 6 bases. CDR3 length: 14 amino acids. V was shortened by 6 bases and J by 1 base, with 10 bases between the two germline ends. In germline, CDR1 is LGHDT, CDR2 YNNKEL (reference sequence). CDR3 sequence (DNA): TGTGCCAGCAGTGATCAGGGGTCCTACAATGAGCAGTTCTTC. It codes for CASSDQGSYNEQFF.

J is TRBJ1-5 and V is TRBV28, with 11 bases identical to TRBD1. Germline loops: CDR1 MDHEN, CDR2 SYDVKM. CDR3 length: 17 residues. V lost 8 bases and J lost 7; bases outside the gene matches: 16. DNA of the CDR3: TGTGCCAGCCGCCCCTCAAGTGGACAGGGGGCGAAGCAGCCCCAGCATTTT. Translation gives CASRPSSGQGAKQPQHF.

This clone came up a few times. The chain employs TRBV7-9 and TRBJ1-1; TRBD1 is a possible D gene (5 bases). Looked up from germline, CDR1 is SEHNR and CDR2 is FQNEAQ (reference sequence). CDR3 length: 14 residues. V was cut by 1 base and J by 1 base, with 7 bases left in between. The CDR3 is CASSLGGANTEAFF. Written as DNA, the CDR3 is TGTGCCAGCAGCTTAGGAGGGGCGAACACTGAAGCTTTCTTT. The entire variable domain, with the rest obtained from reference TRBV7-9 and TRBJ1-1, is as follows: DTGVSQNPRHKITKRGQNVTFRCDPISEHNRLYWYRQTLGQGPEFLTYFQNEAQLEKSRLLSDRFSAERPKGSFSTLEIQRTEQGDSAMYLCASSLGGANTEAFFGQGTRLTVV.

V is TRBV5-1 and J is TRBJ2-7; D is possibly TRBD1 (6 bases). The germline V gene encodes CDR1 SGHRS and CDR2 YFSETQ. V lost 5 bases, J lost 0 bases, and 9 bases lay in between. The CDR3 contains 13 residues. The CDR3 sequence is CASSWTVSYEQYF. CDR3 nucleotides: TGCGCCAGCAGTTGGACAGTCTCCTACGAGCAGTACTTC.

The chain couples TRBV19 to TRBJ1-5, with 7 positions matching TRBD1. Germline CDR1 LNHDA, CDR2 SQIVND (reference sequence). This CDR3 is built from 15 residues. Trimming removed 7 bases from V and 1 base from J; junction bases left unmatched: 7. The CDR3 DNA follows: TGTGCCAGTACCTTCGACAGGGCGAGCAATCAGCCCCAGCATTTT. Translated: CASTFDRASNQPQHF.

V gene TRBV5-6 combines with J gene TRBJ1-1; possible D gene TRBD1, 5 bases. CDR1 and CDR2 (germline): SGHDT, YYEEEE. The CDR3 has 13 amino acids. Trimming cost V 0 bases and J 6 bases, with 9 bases left between them. CDR3 sequence (DNA): TGTGCCAGCAGCTTGGTTCGGGGCTCTGAAGCTTTCTTT. Protein sequence: CASSLVRGSEAFF.

V usage is TRBV7-2 and J usage is TRBJ2-2; TRBD2 matches 11 bases. This CDR3 comprises 15 residues. Germline trimming cut 5 bases from V and 6 bases from J; bases unmatched to any gene: 5. Germline V gives CDR1 SGHTA, CDR2 FQGNSA. The CDR3: CASSKLAGEAGELFF. The CDR3 DNA reads TGTGCCAGCAGCAAACTAGCGGGAGAGGCCGGGGAGCTGTTTTTT.

The CDR3 bases are TGTGCCAGCGGACCCTGGAGGAATGAAAAACTGTTTTTT. Its protein product is CASGPWRNEKLFF. The J gene is TRBJ1-4, the V gene TRBV6-5; D is unclear. The germline CDR1 and CDR2 sequences are MNHEY and SVGAGI. This CDR3 region has 13 residues. V lost 8 bases and J 5 bases, leaving 12 bases between the germline ends.

This chain links TRBV2 with TRBJ2-4, with D hard to call. CDR3 size: 14 residues. CDR1 SNHLY and CDR2 FYNNEI come from the germline V gene. V lost 8 bases, J lost 5 bases, and 16 bases lay in between. DNA for the CDR3: TGTGCCAGCGCCCCCATAAGGTTCGAAAACATTCAGTACTTC. Translation gives CASAPIRFENIQYF.

The rearrangement uses TRBV9 and TRBJ2-2, with a tentative D call TRBD2 (5 bases). This CDR3 region has 15 residues. The V gene lost 3 bases and the J gene lost 3 bases, with 12 bases spanning the gap. CDR1 and CDR2 from the germline V gene are SGDLS and YYNGEE. CDR3 nucleotide sequence: TGTGCCAGCAGCGCAACGGGAAGCGACACCGGGGAGCTGTTTTTT. Protein product: CASSATGSDTGELFF.

The chain recombines TRBV12-3 or TRBV12-4 with TRBJ2-7; D is undetermined. V was trimmed by 8 bases and J by 6 bases, leaving 14 bases between them. This CDR3 has 12 residues. The chain's CDR3 is CASLGLVGEQYF. CDR3 bases: TGTGCCAGCCTGGGGTTAGTAGGCGAGCAGTACTTC.

The J gene is TRBJ2-3, the V gene TRBV5-4; 14 bases map to TRBD2. The V gene's germline CDR1 is SGHNT and CDR2 YYREEE (reference sequence). The CDR3 has 15 residues. Trimming removed 4 bases from V and 8 bases from J; junction bases left unmatched: 6. Here the CDR3 reads CASSAGLAGDGTQYF. CDR3 nucleotides: TGTGCCAGCAGCGCGGGACTAGCGGGAGATGGTACGCAGTATTTT.

The chain uses TRBV7-2 and TRBJ1-5, with D possibly being TRBD1 (5 bases). Trimming pared 3 bases from V and 4 bases from J, leaving 13 bases between. Germline V gene lookup returns CDR1 SGHTA and CDR2 FQGNSA. There are 15 residues in the CDR3. The CDR3 bases are TGTGCCAGCAGCTTCCAGGGTAGGGAGAATCAGCCCCAGCATTTT. Residues: CASSFQGRENQPQHF. Using reference TRBV7-2 and TRBJ1-5 for the parts outside the CDR3, the full variable domain is GAGVSQSPSNKVTEKGKDVELRCDPISGHTALYWYRQSLGQGLEFLIYFQGNSAPDKSGLPSDRFSAERTGGSVSTLTIQRTQQEDSAVYLCASSFQGRENQPQHFGDGTRLSIL.

The rearrangement uses TRBV19 and TRBJ1-5; a weak D match, TRBD1 (6 bases). The V end lost 5 bases, the J end lost 0 bases, and 11 bases lay between the germline ends. The CDR3 loop spans 15 amino acids. Germline V gives CDR1 LNHDA, CDR2 SQIVND (reference sequence). DNA for the CDR3: TGTGCCAGTAGTGGGGGACATTATAGCAATCAGCCCCAGCATTTT. Encoded protein: CASSGGHYSNQPQHF.

The V call is TRBV19, the J call TRBJ2-7; possibly TRBD2 for D (6 bases). The V and J ends lost 1 base and 1 base respectively, with 8 bases between them. Germline V gene sequence: CDR1 LNHDA, CDR2 SQIVND (reference sequence). This CDR3 region has 14 residues. CDR3 amino acids: CASSIGSGSYEQYF. As DNA, the CDR3 is TGTGCCAGTAGTATAGGTAGCGGTTCCTACGAGCAGTACTTC.